The sequence of this T cell receptor (beta chain) was determined in a study of cytomegalovirus exposure and HLA in healthy donors. It was with 60 Vbeta and 13 Jbeta primers that the PCR ran. The repertoire was sequenced with immunoSEQ multiplex PCR; TCRdb's copy has only in-frame clones and lacks some. This table holds roughly 120,000 clones. This clone is identified as medium-sized from frequency. The germline V gene has CDR1 SGHNT and CDR2 YENEEA. This CDR3 is built from 15 residues. V lost 5 bases and J lost 4; bases outside the gene matches: 6. The sample was PBMCs. The clonotype comes from a man aged 30-40 years in good health and CMV-seronegative. The genes are TRBV11-3 and TRBJ2-2; 8 bases map to TRBD1. The CDR3 region has the DNA TGTGCCAGCAGCCCAGGGGGCGTGAGCACCGGGGAGCTGTTTTTT. Protein: CASSPGGVSTGELFF.